The 17 T cell receptor beta chains presented below share a single source sample, sequenced in a study of T cell responses to AZD1222 COVID-19 vaccine. Assay: immunoSEQ multiplex PCR; the TCRdb copy retains only in-frame clones and omits some. The table lists approximately 140,000 clones, just over 90% of them singletons, with 4% to 5.5% in the top ten. The starting material was peripheral blood, obtained on day 0 of AZD1222 vaccination. The receptors derive from an adult in good health.

The rearrangement uses TRBV19 and TRBJ1-5; possible D gene TRBD1, 5 bases. Germline loops: CDR1 LNHDA, CDR2 SQIVND (reference sequence). V gave up 7 bases and J gave up 4 bases, with 11 bases separating them. The CDR3 length is 13 residues. The CDR3 DNA follows: TGTGCCAGTACCCCCTGGGGGAATCAGCCCCAGCATTTT. It yields the protein CASTPWGNQPQHF.

With regard to this clone: At the DNA level, this CDR3 is encoded by other sequences in the same sample as well. V usage is TRBV7-2 and J usage is TRBJ1-5; unclear D gene. The CDR3 is made up of 14 amino acids. V was trimmed by 1 base and J by 6 bases, leaving 10 bases between them. The V gene's germline CDR1 is SGHTA and CDR2 FQGNSA. CDR3 in amino acids: CASSLGVNSQPQHF. CDR3 DNA: TGTGCCAGCAGCTTAGGGGTTAATAGTCAGCCCCAGCATTTT.

The V gene is TRBV10-3, the J gene TRBJ1-4; D remains unclear. V shed 3 bases and J shed 4 bases, with 12 bases lying between them. The germline V gene encodes CDR1 ENHRY and CDR2 SYGVKD. CDR3 length equals 15 residues. In DNA, the CDR3 is TGTGCCATCAGTGAACGGGGAACAAGTAATGAAAAACTGTTTTTT. Encoded protein: CAISERGTSNEKLFF.

The rearrangement links TRBV6-2 or TRBV6-3 to TRBJ2-7; D call uncertain. Germline V gene data show CDR1 as MNHEY and CDR2 as SVGEGT. Trimming left V 5 bases short and J 3 bases short, with 8 bases between. This CDR3 has 12 amino acids. CDR3: CASSQRVYEQYF. CDR3 in DNA: TGTGCCAGCAGTCAAAGGGTCTACGAGCAGTACTTC.

The chain is built from TRBV29-1 and TRBJ2-7, with 9 nucleotides matching TRBD2. The CDR3 extends over 14 amino acids. Germline CDR1 and CDR2: SQVTM and ANQGSEA. Losses at the gene ends were 4 bases for V and 0 bases for J; bases not matched to a gene: 4. The CDR3: CSVGARGGSYEQYF. Here the CDR3 DNA reads TGCAGCGTTGGAGCGCGGGGGGGCTCCTACGAGCAGTACTTC.

V usage is TRBV19 and J usage is TRBJ1-6; 9 bases line up with TRBD1. CDR1 is LNHDA, CDR2 SQIVND, per germline (reference sequence). Unmatched junction bases numbered 3, after V lost 6 bases and J lost 6 bases. The CDR3 totals 14 residues. CDR3 in amino acids: CASREDRGNSPLHF. CDR3 coding DNA: TGTGCCAGTAGGGAGGACAGGGGTAATTCACCCCTCCACTTT.

This clone was observed a single time. The CDR3 region is CASSSTWGVETQYF. CDR3 DNA sequence: TGTGCCAGCAGCTCAACCTGGGGCGTAGAGACCCAGTACTTC. The chain employs TRBV11-1 and TRBJ2-5; D possibly corresponds to TRBD1 (5 bases). The V end lost 4 bases, the J end lost 4 bases, and 13 bases lay between the germline ends. Germline CDR1 SGHAT, CDR2 FQDESV (reference sequence). This CDR3 region has 14 residues.

This clone occurred once. The chain couples TRBV10-3 to TRBJ1-1; 9 bases agree with TRBD1. The CDR3 spans 15 residues. Trimming took 4 bases from V and 1 from J; bases not matched to a gene: 4. Germline assignment: CDR1 ENHRY and CDR2 SYGVKD. CDR3 coding DNA: TGTGCCATCAGTGCTGGGACAGGGCGGAACACTGAAGCTTTCTTT. Protein: CAISAGTGRNTEAFF.

This clone was recorded once. This sequence joins TRBV27 and TRBJ1-6; 8 bases line up with TRBD1. With 10 bases clipped from V and 0 bases from J, the junction kept 8 bases outside the gene matches. The CDR3 contains 16 residues. From germline, CDR1 is MNHEY and CDR2 SMNVEV (reference sequence). The CDR3 sequence is CATRTGGSSYNSPLHF. The CDR3 DNA sequence: TGTGCCACCCGAACAGGGGGGAGCTCCTATAATTCACCCCTCCACTTT.

The chain joins TRBV2 to TRBJ1-2, with TRBD1 as a possible D gene (5 bases). Trimming left V 1 base short and J 2 bases short, with 5 bases between. CDR1 is SNHLY, CDR2 FYNNEI, per germline. This CDR3 has 13 residues. CDR3 sequence: CASSEGGNYGYTF. CDR3 bases: TGTGCCAGCAGTGAAGGGGGCAACTATGGCTACACCTTC.

The V gene is TRBV7-9, the J gene TRBJ1-2, with D perhaps matching TRBD1 (5 bases). The V end lost 5 bases, the J end lost 4 bases, and 20 bases lay between the germline ends. The CDR3 has 16 amino acids. The germline V gene has CDR1 SEHNR and CDR2 FQNEAQ (reference sequence). The CDR3 bases are TGTGCCAGCAGCACATCCGGGACCGGGGCGGGCTATGGCTACACCTTC. It is translated as CASSTSGTGAGYGYTF.

The gene calls are TRBV2 and TRBJ1-2; TRBD1 matches at 9 bases. CDR1 and CDR2 (germline): SNHLY, FYNNEI. This CDR3 contains 18 residues. The J segment lost 3 bases and the V segment lost 2 bases, leaving 13 bases of the junction unmatched. The CDR3 here is CASSEIRRTGEGDYGYTF. In DNA form, the CDR3 reads TGTGCCAGCAGTGAAATTAGGCGGACAGGGGAAGGGGACTATGGCTACACCTTC.

CDR3 coding DNA: TGCGCCAGCAGCTCCCAGACTAGCGGGGTCGACGAGCAGTACTTC. Translating gives CASSSQTSGVDEQYF. The V and J genes are TRBV5-1 and TRBJ2-7; 11 bases match TRBD2. The V gene end was trimmed by 3 bases and the J gene end by 5 bases; junction bases not matched to a gene: 7. The CDR3 totals 15 residues. CDR1 SGHRS and CDR2 YFSETQ come from the germline V gene.

The J gene is TRBJ1-1, the V gene TRBV6-6; 7 bases fit TRBD1. CDR3 length equals 13 residues. Germline values: CDR1 MNHNY, CDR2 SVGAGI (reference sequence). V was clipped by 6 bases and J by 1 base; unmatched bases: 2. The CDR3 here is CASRRQGNTEAFF. CDR3 nucleotides: TGTGCCAGCAGACGACAGGGGAACACTGAAGCTTTCTTT.

In regard to this clone: The sample carries other DNA sequences with the same CDR3. The chain carries TRBV7-2 and TRBJ1-2; D is possibly TRBD1 (6 bases). V was pared by 5 bases and J by 2 bases, with 9 bases between. Germline V CDR1 and CDR2: SGHTA, FQGNSA. The CDR3 sequence is 13 residues long. The DNA of the CDR3 is TGTGCCAGCAGCCTCGGACAGAACTATGGCTACACCTTC. Amino acids: CASSLGQNYGYTF.

The V call is TRBV6-5, the J call TRBJ2-3; D uncertain. V gave up 8 bases and J gave up 3 bases, with 15 bases separating them. Germline assignment: CDR1 MNHEY and CDR2 SVGAGI. This CDR3 is 14 amino acids long. The CDR3 DNA reads as TGTGCCAGCTCGTTCCGCGAAGGGACAGATACGCAGTATTTT. It is translated as CASSFREGTDTQYF.

The V gene is TRBV9, the J gene TRBJ1-6, with 7 bases aligning to TRBD1. Germline V gene data show CDR1 as SGDLS and CDR2 as YYNGEE. After removal of 3 bases from V and 9 bases from J, the junction contained 6 bases not matched to a gene. The CDR3 is 14 residues long. The CDR3, as DNA: TGTGCCAGCAGCGCCACAGGGGAGGCTTCACCCCTCCACTTT. The encoded protein is CASSATGEASPLHF.